This T cell receptor (beta chain) is drawn from a study of blood T cell repertoires in COVID-19. Whole-study context: The cDNA or gDNA used as material had been derived from T cells, B-cell-depleted T cells, or PBMCs.

Produced via immunoSEQ multiplex PCR; TCRdb's table is partial and in-frame only. The table shows over 130,000 clones, with roughly 85% occurring only once. Specimen: peripheral blood. This sequence was found in a man aged 50 or older with acute or convalescent COVID-19.

The CDR3 sequence is CSASAGSSNQPQHF. CDR3 in DNA: TGCAGTGCTAGTGCAGGGTCGAGCAATCAGCCCCAGCATTTT. This chain links TRBV20-1 with TRBJ1-5, with D possibly TRBD1 on 5 matching bases. Deletions cut 3 bases from V and 1 base from J, with 10 bases between. Germline loops: CDR1 DFQATT, CDR2 SNEGSKA (reference sequence). CDR3 size: 14 residues.